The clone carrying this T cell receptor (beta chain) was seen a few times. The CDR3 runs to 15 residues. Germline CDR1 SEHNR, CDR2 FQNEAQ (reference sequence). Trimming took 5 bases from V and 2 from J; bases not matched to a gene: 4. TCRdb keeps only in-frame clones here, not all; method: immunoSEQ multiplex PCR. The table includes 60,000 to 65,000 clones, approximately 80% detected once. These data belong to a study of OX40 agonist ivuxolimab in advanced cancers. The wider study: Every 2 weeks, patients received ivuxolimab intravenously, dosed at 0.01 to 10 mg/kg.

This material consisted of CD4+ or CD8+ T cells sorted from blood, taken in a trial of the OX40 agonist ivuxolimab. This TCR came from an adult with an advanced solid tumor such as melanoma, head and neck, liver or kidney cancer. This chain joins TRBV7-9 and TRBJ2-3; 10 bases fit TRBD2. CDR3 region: CASSAGLAFTDTQYF. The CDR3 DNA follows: TGTGCCAGCAGCGCGGGACTAGCGTTCACAGATACGCAGTATTTT.